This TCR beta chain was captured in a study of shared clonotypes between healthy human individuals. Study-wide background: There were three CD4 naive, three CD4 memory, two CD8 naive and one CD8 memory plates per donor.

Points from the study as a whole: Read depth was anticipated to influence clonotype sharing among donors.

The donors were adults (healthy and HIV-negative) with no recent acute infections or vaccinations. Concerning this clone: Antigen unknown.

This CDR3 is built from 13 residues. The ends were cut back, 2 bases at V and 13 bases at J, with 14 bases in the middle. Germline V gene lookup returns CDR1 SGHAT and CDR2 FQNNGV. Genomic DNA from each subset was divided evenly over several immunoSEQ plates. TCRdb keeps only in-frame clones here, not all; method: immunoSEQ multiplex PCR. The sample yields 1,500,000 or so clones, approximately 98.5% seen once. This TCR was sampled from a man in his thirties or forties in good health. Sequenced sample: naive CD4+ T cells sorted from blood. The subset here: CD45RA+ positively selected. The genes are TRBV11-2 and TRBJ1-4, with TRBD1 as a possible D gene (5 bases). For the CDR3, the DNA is TGTGCCAGCAGCTTATACGGGGGAGGGGTACTGTTTTTT. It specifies CASSLYGGGVLFF.